These 27 T cell receptor beta chains were all obtained from the same sample, sequenced in a study of cytomegalovirus exposure and HLA in healthy donors. The assay was immunoSEQ multiplex PCR, and TCRdb's table has in-frame clones only and misses some. The data show roughly 60,000 clones, roughly 94% seen once. Material for sequencing was PBMCs. The receptors originated from a woman aged 18 to 35 in good health and CMV-seropositive.

This sequence joins TRBV18 and TRBJ1-1; D unresolved. The CDR3 is 14 residues long. V shed 3 bases and J shed 1 base, with 9 bases lying between them. CDR1 is KGHSH and CDR2 is LQKENI in the germline V gene. CDR3 sequence (DNA): TGTGCCAGCTCACCCCTAATTGGGAACACTGAAGCTTTCTTT. As protein: CASSPLIGNTEAFF.

This clone was picked up one time. The chain is built from TRBV7-9 and TRBJ1-2; D perhaps matches TRBD1 (6 bases). Germline assignment: CDR1 SEHNR and CDR2 FQNEAQ (reference sequence). The V and J ends lost 5 bases and 2 bases respectively, with 9 bases between them. The CDR3 runs 13 residues. The CDR3 DNA reads TGTGCCAGCAGCCGTGGACAGAACTATGGCTACACCTTC. Translated, it gives CASSRGQNYGYTF.

CDR3 DNA sequence: TGCGCCAGCAGCTTGACCGGGACTAGCGGTAGGACAGATACGCAGTATTTT. Translation gives CASSLTGTSGRTDTQYF. The V gene is TRBV5-1, the J gene TRBJ2-3; 11 bases match TRBD2. V trimming: 1 base; J trimming: 3 bases; junction bases outside the gene matches: 7. Germline loops: CDR1 SGHRS, CDR2 YFSETQ. The CDR3 extends over 17 amino acids.

The CDR3 nucleotides are TGTGCCAGCAGTATTCTCGGGGGGCCCCAGCATTTT. This codes for CASSILGGPQHF. This chain uses TRBV27 with TRBJ1-5, with D maybe TRBD1 (5 bases). Per the germline V gene, CDR1 is MNHEY and CDR2 is SMNVEV (reference sequence). CDR3 length: 12 residues. V gave up 5 bases and J gave up 9 bases, with 11 bases separating them.

The chain links TRBV7-9 to TRBJ2-7, with TRBD1 matching 8 bases. Losses at the gene ends were 5 bases for V and 5 bases for J; bases not matched to a gene: 8. Germline V gene lookup returns CDR1 SEHNR and CDR2 FQNEAQ (reference sequence). This CDR3 region has 14 residues. The CDR3 loop is CASSPRTGSDEQYF. The CDR3 nucleotides are TGTGCCAGCAGCCCCCGGACAGGGTCGGACGAGCAGTACTTC. Full variable domain (missing parts from reference TRBV7-9 and TRBJ2-7): DTGVSQNPRHKITKRGQNVTFRCDPISEHNRLYWYRQTLGQGPEFLTYFQNEAQLEKSRLLSDRFSAERPKGSFSTLEIQRTEQGDSAMYLCASSPRTGSDEQYFGPGTRLTVT.

The chain combines TRBV6-5 with TRBJ1-2, with TRBD1 identical over 9 bases. The CDR3 contains 13 residues. Germline V gene lookup returns CDR1 MNHEY and CDR2 SVGAGI. Trimming removed 2 bases from V and 8 bases from J; junction bases left unmatched: 3. CDR3 sequence (DNA): TGTGCCAGCAGTTACCGGACAGGGGAAGGCTACACCTTC. Amino acids: CASSYRTGEGYTF.

The chain is built from TRBV6-1 and TRBJ2-1; 12 bases map to TRBD1. There are 16 residues in the CDR3. V gave up 3 bases and J gave up 8 bases; unmatched junction bases: 8. Germline lookup yields CDR1 MNHNS and CDR2 SASEGT. CDR3 loop: CASSDESGTGGDEQFF. The CDR3 region has the DNA TGTGCCAGCAGTGATGAATCCGGGACAGGGGGCGATGAGCAGTTCTTC.

The chain couples TRBV29-1 to TRBJ1-1, with D hard to call. The CDR3 length is 15 residues. Per germline, CDR1 SQVTM and CDR2 ANQGSEA. V gave up 6 bases and J gave up 1 base, with 18 bases separating them. The CDR3 DNA sequence: TGCAGCGTCGCGCTTCGTATATCCGGGAACACTGAAGCTTTCTTT. Its translation: CSVALRISGNTEAFF.

V usage is TRBV7-8 and J usage is TRBJ1-1; 10 bases match TRBD1. Trimming at V came to 6 bases and at J to 5 bases, leaving 6 bases not matched to a gene. Germline CDR1 reads SGHVS; CDR2 reads FQNEAQ. The CDR3 consists of 14 residues. The CDR3 sequence: CASSPDRGRTEAFF. Written as DNA, the CDR3 is TGTGCCAGCAGTCCGGACAGGGGGAGGACTGAAGCTTTCTTT.

The chain is built from TRBV7-2 and TRBJ2-2; D remains unclear. The germline V and J ends were trimmed by 1 base and 0 bases, with 6 bases remaining between them. Germline assignment: CDR1 SGHTA and CDR2 FQGNSA. CDR3 length: 15 amino acids. The CDR3 region has the DNA TGTGCCAGCAGCTTAGGGCCCACGAACACCGGGGAGCTGTTTTTT. Amino acid sequence: CASSLGPTNTGELFF.

The chain couples TRBV7-9 to TRBJ2-5; D is undetermined. Germline V gives CDR1 SEHNR, CDR2 FQNEAQ (reference sequence). This CDR3 spans 14 amino acids. Trimming removed 3 bases from V and 1 base from J, with 9 bases in between. The CDR3 reads CASSFSISQETQYF. CDR3 bases: TGTGCCAGCAGCTTCTCTATTTCCCAAGAGACCCAGTACTTC.

CDR3 protein: CASSLNSGGNTGELFF. In DNA, the CDR3 is TGTGCCAGCAGTTTAAATAGCGGGGGGAACACCGGGGAGCTGTTTTTT. The V gene is TRBV27, the J gene TRBJ2-2; 9 positions agree with TRBD2. Per germline, CDR1 MNHEY and CDR2 SMNVEV (reference sequence). The CDR3 spans 16 residues. Trimming removed 2 bases from V and 1 base from J; junction bases left unmatched: 2.

A note on this clone: Different DNA sequences within this sample yield the same CDR3. The chain has TRBV4-3 and TRBJ1-5; tentative D call: TRBD1 (5 bases). The CDR3 contains 16 residues. Germline V gene data show CDR1 as LGHNA and CDR2 as YSLEER. V dropped 0 bases and J dropped 4 bases, with 13 bases sitting between them. CDR3: CASSQDLRGGNQPQHF. The CDR3 DNA reads TGCGCCAGCAGCCAAGACCTTCGGGGGGGAAATCAGCCCCAGCATTTT.

The chain couples TRBV4-2 to TRBJ2-2; the match to TRBD2 covers 8 bases. The CDR3 is 17 amino acids. V lost 0 bases, J lost 7 bases, and 10 bases stayed unmatched. CDR1 is LGHNA and CDR2 is YNFKEQ in the germline V gene. The CDR3 here is CASSQDPNGGAGGELFF. In nucleotides, the CDR3 is TGTGCCAGCAGCCAAGACCCCAACGGGGGGGCAGGCGGGGAGCTGTTTTTT.

This clone appeared once. The chain recombines TRBV5-1 with TRBJ2-7, with a weak D call TRBD1 (6 bases). The CDR3 is 13 residues long. CDR1 is SGHRS, CDR2 YFSETQ, per germline. Trimming took 4 bases from V and 0 from J, leaving 8 bases between them. The CDR3 reads CASSEDSSYEQYF. The CDR3 DNA is TGCGCCAGCAGCGAGGACAGCTCCTACGAGCAGTACTTC.

The CDR3 reads CAWRPTGISTGELFF. CDR3 bases: TGTGCCTGGAGACCGACAGGGATCAGCACCGGGGAGCTGTTTTTT. The chain employs TRBV30 and TRBJ2-2, with 7 bases matching TRBD1. V was clipped by 3 bases and J by 4 bases; unmatched bases: 8. The CDR3 spans 15 residues. Germline-derived CDR1 and CDR2 are GTSNPN and SVGIG (reference sequence).

This clone was detected once. The chain has TRBV27 and TRBJ1-2; 9 bases are shared with TRBD1. Germline values: CDR1 MNHEY, CDR2 SMNVEV (reference sequence). The CDR3 is made up of 13 amino acids. Trimming cost V 7 bases and J 7 bases; bases outside gene matches: 7. The CDR3 spells CASTRTGGLGYTF. DNA for the CDR3: TGTGCCAGCACTCGCACAGGGGGCCTTGGCTACACCTTC.

The chain employs TRBV7-2 and TRBJ2-7; D is ambiguous. Between the trimmed V and J ends, which lost 2 bases and 7 bases, there was a span of 12 bases. This CDR3 region has 13 residues. CDR1 is SGHTA and CDR2 is FQGNSA in the germline V gene. The CDR3 region has the DNA TGTGCCAGCAGCTTACCTAGTACGAGGGAGCAGTACTTC. Protein product: CASSLPSTREQYF. Together with reference TRBV7-2 and TRBJ2-7, the CDR3 gives the full variable domain: GAGVSQSPSNKVTEKGKDVELRCDPISGHTALYWYRQSLGQGLEFLIYFQGNSAPDKSGLPSDRFSAERTGGSVSTLTIQRTQQEDSAVYLCASSLPSTREQYFGPGTRLTVT.

The chain combines TRBV5-1 with TRBJ1-2; 7 bases match TRBD1. The CDR3 has 13 amino acids. V lost 6 bases and J lost 4; bases outside the gene matches: 6. Looked up from germline, CDR1 is SGHRS and CDR2 is YFSETQ. As DNA, the CDR3 is TGCGCCAGCACAGAGACAGGGACCTATGGCTACACCTTC. This encodes CASTETGTYGYTF.

V is TRBV19 and J is TRBJ1-1, with 8 bases lining up with TRBD1. Per germline, CDR1 LNHDA and CDR2 SQIVND (reference sequence). Trimming cost V 3 bases and J 4 bases; bases outside gene matches: 7. The CDR3 runs 15 residues. The CDR3 loop is CASSIPGGRSTEAFF. The CDR3 DNA sequence: TGTGCCAGTAGTATCCCAGGGGGCCGGAGCACTGAAGCTTTCTTT.

V and J are TRBV30 and TRBJ1-2, with D possibly TRBD1 on 6 matching bases. The germline V and J ends were trimmed by 7 bases and 3 bases, with 15 bases remaining between them. The CDR3 loop spans 13 amino acids. From germline, CDR1 is GTSNPN and CDR2 SVGIG (reference sequence). CDR3 residues: CASKGDLHYGYTF. The CDR3 nucleotides read TGTGCCTCCAAGGGGGATTTACACTATGGCTACACCTTC.

This chain joins TRBV4-2 and TRBJ2-5; TRBD2 matches 13 bases. The CDR3 consists of 15 residues. CDR1 is LGHNA and CDR2 is YNFKEQ in the germline V gene. V shed 1 base, J shed 8 bases, and the junction held 4 bases outside the gene matches. The CDR3 sequence is CASSQGTSGRETQYF. The CDR3 DNA follows: TGTGCCAGCAGCCAAGGAACTAGCGGGAGGGAAACCCAGTACTTC.

This chain links TRBV30 with TRBJ2-2; 7 nucleotides match TRBD1. CDR3 length equals 13 residues. Germline V lookup: CDR1 GTSNPN, CDR2 SVGIG (reference sequence). J lost 5 bases, V lost 2 bases, and 2 bases had no gene match. The CDR3: CAWSPTGTGELFF. CDR3 sequence (DNA): TGTGCCTGGAGTCCGACAGGGACCGGGGAGCTGTTTTTT. Supplemented by reference TRBV30 and TRBJ2-2, the full variable domain reads SQTIHQWPATLVQPVGSPLSLECTVEGTSNPNLYWYRQAAGRGLQLLFYSVGIGQISSEVPQNLSASRPQDRQFILSSKKLLLSDSGFYLCAWSPTGTGELFFGEGSRLTVL.

The J gene is TRBJ2-2, the V gene TRBV28; tentative D call: TRBD1 (5 bases). Germline V gives CDR1 MDHEN, CDR2 SYDVKM. The CDR3 consists of 16 residues. V dropped 6 bases and J dropped 2 bases, with 16 bases sitting between them. CDR3 region: CASSLGSRANTGELFF. The CDR3 DNA follows: TGTGCCAGCAGCTTGGGGTCCAGGGCCAACACCGGGGAGCTGTTTTTT. The variable domain in full, completed from reference TRBV28 and TRBJ2-2, reads DVKVTQSSRYLVKRTGEKVFLECVQDMDHENMFWYRQDPGLGLRLIYFSYDVKMKEKGDIPEGYSVSREKKERFSLILESASTNQTSMYLCASSLGSRANTGELFFGEGSRLTVL.

This chain connects TRBV2 to TRBJ2-5; TRBD2 agrees at 13 bases. The germline V gene has CDR1 SNHLY and CDR2 FYNNEI. J lost 5 bases, V lost 4 bases, and 7 bases had no gene match. The CDR3 is made up of 16 amino acids. CDR3 sequence (DNA): TGTGCCAGCAGTGGGACTAGCGGGGGTCCGGGGGAGACCCAGTACTTC. Protein product: CASSGTSGGPGETQYF.

The gene calls are TRBV7-8 and TRBJ2-7, with D perhaps matching TRBD1 (6 bases). V dropped 1 base and J dropped 6 bases, with 22 bases sitting between them. Germline CDR1 is SGHVS and CDR2 is FQNEAQ. This CDR3 contains 17 residues. CDR3 in amino acids: CASSLDFYRAVVSEQYF. CDR3 DNA: TGTGCCAGCAGCTTAGATTTTTACAGGGCAGTAGTAAGCGAGCAGTACTTC.

This clone was found once. The chain joins TRBV30 to TRBJ2-1; 14 bases match TRBD2. Germline CDR1 is GTSNPN and CDR2 is SVGIG (reference sequence). The CDR3 is 14 amino acids. V lost 8 bases to trimming and J lost 4 bases; unmatched junction nucleotides: 4. The CDR3 here is CAGRTSGRYNEQFF. Here the CDR3 DNA reads TGTGCCGGAAGGACTAGCGGGAGGTACAATGAGCAGTTCTTC.